This T cell receptor (beta chain) emerged from a study of blood T cell repertoires in COVID-19. Here immunoSEQ multiplex PCR was the method, and the copy in TCRdb shows in-frame clones only, minus some. The table includes 280,000 or so clones, approximately 81% detected once. The cohort comprised adults aged 18 to 89 years residing in about two dozen US areas. The V gene end was trimmed by 3 bases and the J gene end by 7 bases; junction bases not matched to a gene: 9. Germline CDR1 and CDR2: MNHEY and SMNVEV (reference sequence). The CDR3 has 14 amino acids. The gene calls are TRBV27 and TRBJ2-7; 7 bases are shared with TRBD1. The TCR sequence derives from a woman aged 50 to 65 who had recovered from COVID-19. The sequencing input was PBMCs or T cells enriched from blood (not recorded which). DNA for the CDR3: TGTGCCAGCAGTTTTAGGGACAGATTTGGGGAGCAGTACTTC. It yields the protein CASSFRDRFGEQYF.